The 5 T cell receptor beta chains below come from one sample, sequenced in a study of T cell clonality in common variable immunodeficiency. TCRdb keeps only in-frame clones here, not all; method: immunoSEQ multiplex PCR. The table lists fewer than 65,000 clones, no singletons, with 0.7% to 0.95% in the top ten. Sequencing was done on a sample of peripheral blood mononuclear cells. These receptor sequences come from a person aged 18 to 70 in good health.

This clone was recorded a few times. One junction end does not reproduce the germline sequence, and a read error may be involved. Sequencing ends 3 residues short of the CDR3 end; the germline J gene provides the rest. The chain has TRBV7-2 and TRBJ2-5; unclear D gene. The CDR3 is 13 residues long. Germline lookup yields CDR1 SGHTA and CDR2 FQGNSA. The CDR3 here is CASSLYLQDTQYF. CDR3 bases read: TGTGCCAGCAGCTTATACTTGCAAGATACC.

This clone came up many times. Read data end 3 residues before the CDR3 end; the end is taken from the germline J gene. The rearrangement uses TRBV11-2 and TRBJ2-3; 10 bases are shared with TRBD2. The CDR3 runs 14 residues. Germline assignment: CDR1 SGHAT and CDR2 FQNNGV. The sequenced part of the CDR3 DNA is TGTGCCAGCAGCTTAGATCCAACTAGCGGGGCG. It yields the protein CASSLDPTSGA. The CDR3 in its entirety is CASSLDPTSGAQYF.

This clone was recorded many times. The CDR3 end lies 3 residues beyond the end of the read and is filled in from the germline J gene. V gene TRBV12-3 or TRBV12-4 combines with J gene TRBJ1-2; 8 nucleotides match TRBD1. The CDR3 is 13 amino acids. V lost 6 bases, J lost 6 bases, and 6 bases stayed unmatched. The CDR3 bases that were read are TGTGCCAGCAGCCGTGACAGGGGAGATGGC. Protein sequence: CASSRDRGDG. The whole CDR3 is CASSRDRGDGYTF.

This clone was counted ten times or more. The observed sequence ends 3 residues before the CDR3 terminus, with the missing tail filled in from the germline J gene. The chain carries TRBV6-1 and TRBJ2-7; possibly TRBD1 for D (7 bases). The CDR3 has 14 amino acids. The germline V gene encodes CDR1 MNHNS and CDR2 SASEGT. Trimming stripped 1 base from V and 6 bases from J, with 13 bases between. The CDR3 DNA, read in part, is TGTGCCAGCAGTGAAGTGGCAGGGGGAGGCGAG. It yields the protein CASSEVAGGGE. From start to end, the CDR3 is CASSEVAGGGEQYF.

This clone was recorded at least ten times. Sequencing ends 3 residues short of the CDR3 end; the germline J gene provides the rest. This sequence joins TRBV20-1 and TRBJ1-5, with a tentative D call TRBD1 (5 bases). Germline V CDR1 and CDR2: DFQATT, SNEGSKA (reference sequence). V shed 0 bases and J shed 9 bases, with 18 bases lying between them. CDR3 length: 15 residues. CDR3 DNA, as far as it was read: TGCAGTGCTAGAGAGGGGGGACGCGCCCTGGGGCCC. Its translation: CSAREGGRALGP. The full CDR3 is CSAREGGRALGPQHF.